The rows below give T cell receptor beta chains drawn from one sample of a study of post-analysis software for immune sequencing data. Via MiXCR, TCRdb re-called the PCR reads, giving one row per CDR3 protein. The profile covers about 620,000 distinct CDR3 sequences, with around 47% appearing a single time and 1.5% to 2% taken by the ten largest. The sequencing input was blood. The receptors originated from a girl aged 5-17 years with multiple sclerosis. Both conserved end residues are part of each CDR3. A D gene is named only where the DNA matches it firmly. The size field is filled for only some rows; it gives once, few, many or a size class.

CDR3 | DNA | J | V | D | size
CASNQGWHNQPQHF | TGTGCCAGCAACCAAGGGTGGCACAATCAGCCCCAGCATTTT | TRBJ1-5 | TRBV2 | . | .
CASRERVFKQETQYF | TGTGCCAGCCGTGAGCGGGTCTTTAAACAAGAGACCCAGTACTTC | TRBJ2-5 | TRBV12-3/TRBV12-4 | . | .
CASTDRGPEKLFF | TGTGCCAGCACCGACAGGGGGCCTGAAAAACTGTTTTTT | TRBJ1-4 | TRBV12-3/TRBV12-4 | TRBD1 | .
CASSLGFTSGSPNEQFF | TGCGCCAGCAGCTTGGGGTTTACCAGCGGGAGTCCCAATGAGCAGTTCTTC | TRBJ2-1 | TRBV5-1 | TRBD2 | .
CASSEGDWGDSPLHF | TGTGCCAGCAGTGAAGGTGACTGGGGGGATTCACCCCTCCACTTT | TRBJ1-6 | TRBV2 | . | .
CASSPSKDRGDNEQFF | TGTGCCAGCAGTCCCTCCAAGGACAGGGGTGACAATGAGCAGTTCTTC | TRBJ2-1 | TRBV12-3/TRBV12-4 | TRBD1 | .
CASSEGEGAETQYF | TGTGCCAGCAGTGAAGGGGAGGGGGCGGAGACCCAGTACTTC | TRBJ2-5 | TRBV25-1 | . | .
CASSQTSGSVQETQYF | TGTGCCAGCAGCCAGACTAGCGGGAGCGTCCAAGAGACCCAGTACTTC | TRBJ2-5 | TRBV3-1 | TRBD2 | few
CASSLSSSFPSGANVLTF | TGCGCCAGCAGCTTGAGCTCCTCCTTCCCTTCTGGGGCCAACGTCCTGACTTTC | TRBJ2-6 | TRBV5-1 | . | few
CASSLRVGKTNYGYTF | TGCGCCAGCAGCCTCCGAGTAGGGAAAACTAACTATGGCTACACCTTC | TRBJ1-2 | TRBV4-1 | . | .